The source of this T cell receptor beta chain is a study of T cell changes during pregnancy in multiple sclerosis. TCRdb's copy holds only in-frame clones and misses some; the assay was immunoSEQ multiplex PCR. Altogether tens of thousands of clones are present, 92% being singletons, with the ten largest covering roughly 1.3%. V lost 4 bases to trimming and J lost 10 bases, with 12 bases between them. Germline CDR1 is SGHDT and CDR2 is YYEEEE. This CDR3 has 12 amino acids. This TCR derives from a female donor in good health, enrolled as a control in a pregnancy study. This material consisted of peripheral blood, taken in the second trimester of pregnancy. V and J are TRBV5-6 and TRBJ2-1; tentatively, D is TRBD1 (6 bases). Here the CDR3 DNA reads TGTGCCAGCAGCGATACAGGGTTGGAGCAGTTCTTC. Protein: CASSDTGLEQFF.